A single sample gave rise to the 15 T cell receptor beta chains below, sequenced in a study of Tregs in tolerant kidney transplant recipients (dated by TCRdb to 2018 to 2020). This specimen's time point label, interpreted: blood sample drawn before combined kidney and bone marrow transplant. The library was produced with the immunoSEQ multiplex PCR assay. The source is immuneACCESS, and TCRdb retained only in-frame sequences with V and J called. Part of the clones is not carried over; for the studies checked, unresolved V genes explain less than half of this, and the remainder is unexplained. The sample profile shows more than 60,000 clones; approximately 85% of them were found once. The ten largest clones add up to 2% to 2.5% of the sample. The sample here was Tregs from blood, taken before the transplant. These receptors were collected from a human donor who received a combined kidney and bone marrow transplant.

This chain uses TRBV6-6 with TRBJ2-5; D is ambiguous. Germline-derived CDR1 and CDR2 are MNHNY and SVGAGI (reference sequence). The CDR3 contains 15 residues. Between the trimmed V and J ends, which lost 1 base and 5 bases, there was a span of 14 bases. The DNA of the CDR3 is TGTGCCAGCAGTTACTTCAAAGGGCTGGGGGAGACCCAGTACTTC. Amino acids: CASSYFKGLGETQYF.

The chain has TRBV2 and TRBJ2-5, with D possibly TRBD1 on 5 matching bases. The CDR3 length is 15 residues. Germline V gene data show CDR1 as SNHLY and CDR2 as FYNNEI. V lost 8 bases and J lost 2, with 18 bases in between. CDR3 sequence reads: CASGAAGARQETQYF. The CDR3 DNA reads TGTGCCAGCGGGGCGGCCGGAGCGAGGCAAGAGACCCAGTACTTC.

This chain links TRBV30 with TRBJ1-1; tentatively, D is TRBD1 (5 bases). Trimming removed 4 bases at V and 4 bases at J, with 13 bases between. This CDR3 spans 13 amino acids. The germline V gene has CDR1 GTSNPN and CDR2 SVGIG (reference sequence). CDR3 in amino acids: CAWTRGAGTEAFF. The CDR3, as DNA: TGTGCCTGGACCCGGGGCGCGGGCACTGAAGCTTTCTTT.

V and J are TRBV29-1 and TRBJ1-2; no firm D call. The CDR3 spans 11 residues. V lost 1 base and J 6 bases, leaving 6 bases between the germline ends. Germline V gene sequence: CDR1 SQVTM, CDR2 ANQGSEA. Here the CDR3 reads CSVEGGNGYTF. The CDR3 region has the DNA TGCAGCGTTGAAGGAGGGAATGGCTACACCTTC.

The chain uses TRBV7-9 and TRBJ1-4, with D perhaps matching TRBD1 (6 bases). CDR3 length: 14 residues. Trimming stripped 5 bases from V and 13 bases from J, with 20 bases between. In germline, CDR1 is SEHNR, CDR2 FQNEAQ (reference sequence). This CDR3 reads CASSRGGRSVILFF. DNA for the CDR3: TGTGCCAGCAGCCGGGGGGGCCGGAGTGTAATACTGTTTTTT.

The sample holds one count of this clone. The chain combines TRBV27 with TRBJ2-2; 9 bases are a match to TRBD1. CDR3 length equals 17 residues. Per germline, CDR1 MNHEY and CDR2 SMNVEV (reference sequence). The V gene end was trimmed by 6 bases and the J gene end by 4 bases; junction bases not matched to a gene: 12. In nucleotides, the CDR3 is TGTGCCAGCAGGGCCAGGACAGGGGATGGAGGCACCGGGGAGCTGTTTTTT. This gives the protein CASRARTGDGGTGELFF.

A single count supports this clone. The V call is TRBV7-9, the J call TRBJ2-7; 7 bases agree with TRBD2. Germline CDR1 reads SEHNR; CDR2 reads FQNEAQ (reference sequence). Losses at the gene ends were 5 bases for V and 4 bases for J; bases not matched to a gene: 11. This CDR3 contains 15 residues. The CDR3 bases are TGTGCCAGCAGCCAATGGACCGGGGGGTTGTACGAGCAGTACTTC. It yields the protein CASSQWTGGLYEQYF.

The rearrangement links TRBV29-1 to TRBJ1-3; D is perhaps TRBD1 (5 bases). The CDR3 loop spans 11 amino acids. The germline V gene has CDR1 SQVTM and CDR2 ANQGSEA. Trimming took 3 bases from V and 7 from J, leaving 7 bases between them. In nucleotides, the CDR3 is TGCAGCGTTGAGCAGGGTAACACCATATATTTT. Translation: CSVEQGNTIYF.

This clone is classed as medium-sized. The chain employs TRBV5-1 and TRBJ2-7; no firm D call. The CDR3 extends over 12 amino acids. Trimming removed 4 bases from V and 4 bases from J, with 9 bases in between. In germline, CDR1 is SGHRS, CDR2 YFSETQ. The CDR3 bases are TGCGCCAGCAGCACCAACAGTTACGAGCAGTACTTC. Encoded protein: CASSTNSYEQYF.

The chain carries TRBV6-1 and TRBJ1-2, with a tentative D call TRBD1 (6 bases). This CDR3 comprises 14 residues. V lost 5 bases and J lost 4, with 14 bases in between. Germline V CDR1 and CDR2: MNHNS, SASEGT. CDR3 in amino acids: CASSRPGEFYGYTF. DNA for the CDR3: TGTGCCAGCAGTCGACCAGGGGAGTTCTATGGCTACACCTTC.

With regard to this clone: Different DNA sequences within this sample yield the same CDR3. The genes are TRBV27 and TRBJ2-5, with D possibly matching TRBD2 (5 bases). Germline V lookup: CDR1 MNHEY, CDR2 SMNVEV (reference sequence). The CDR3 spans 13 residues. V shed 2 bases and J shed 1 base, with 5 bases lying between them. The CDR3 DNA reads TGTGCCAGCAGTTTACGGGGCCAAGAGACCCAGTACTTC. Translation gives CASSLRGQETQYF.

The chain joins TRBV6-5 to TRBJ1-1, with a tentative D call TRBD1 (5 bases). The CDR3 runs 14 residues. The V end was cut by 8 bases, the J end by 2 bases, with 15 bases between. From germline, CDR1 is MNHEY and CDR2 SVGAGI. In DNA, the CDR3 is TGTGCCAGCCAAACGTCGGGGGGAAACACTGAAGCTTTCTTT. Its protein is CASQTSGGNTEAFF.

V and J are TRBV6-5 and TRBJ1-1; D uncertain. Trimming left V 0 bases short and J 1 base short, with 6 bases between. This CDR3 spans 14 amino acids. Germline CDR1 reads MNHEY; CDR2 reads SVGAGI. In DNA, the CDR3 is TGTGCCAGCAGTTACTCGAAGCCGAACACTGAAGCTTTCTTT. Translating it yields CASSYSKPNTEAFF.

The gene calls are TRBV7-9 and TRBJ1-4; no clear D. Trimming took off 2 bases at V and 7 bases at J, with 14 bases between the two ends. CDR1 is SEHNR, CDR2 FQNEAQ, per germline (reference sequence). This CDR3 is 15 amino acids long. DNA for the CDR3: TGTGCCAGCAGCTTATTACCCGTAAATGGTGAAAAACTGTTTTTT. Translating it yields CASSLLPVNGEKLFF.

This chain joins TRBV10-1 and TRBJ1-2; possibly TRBD1 for D (5 bases). Germline V gives CDR1 WNHNN, CDR2 SYGVQD (reference sequence). Trimming took off 0 bases at V and 4 bases at J, with 6 bases between the two ends. The CDR3 consists of 13 residues. The CDR3 DNA sequence: TGCGCCAGCAGTGAGTCTAGGGGCTATGGCTACACCTTC. Protein product: CASSESRGYGYTF.